One sample yielded the 21 T cell receptor beta chains listed below, sequenced in a study of T cells after posttransplantation cyclophosphamide. Measured with immunoSEQ multiplex PCR; TCRdb has only the in-frame clones, and not every one. This record lists approximately 35,000 clones, none seen once only, and the top ten clones contain about 1.2%. Sequenced sample: PBMCs. The receptors come from a girl between 10 and 17 years old in good health, CMV-negative, and a related stem cell transplant donor.

This clone was seen at least ten times. The J gene is TRBJ2-1, the V gene TRBV11-3; D is unresolved. The germline gives CDR1 SGHNT, CDR2 YENEEA. The CDR3 has 13 residues. V was trimmed by 1 base and J by 5 bases, leaving 6 bases between them. The CDR3 DNA follows: TGTGCCAGCAGCTTAGTGTTAGACAATGAGCAGTTCTTC. It codes for CASSLVLDNEQFF.

This clone was detected only a few times. This chain joins TRBV9 and TRBJ2-1; 10 nucleotides align to TRBD2. Germline trimming cut 0 bases from V and 3 bases from J; bases unmatched to any gene: 3. The germline V gene has CDR1 SGDLS and CDR2 YYNGEE. The CDR3 is made up of 16 amino acids. CDR3 bases: TGTGCCAGCAGCGTAGACCTAGCGGGAGTCTACAATGAGCAGTTCTTC. The encoded protein is CASSVDLAGVYNEQFF.

This clone was found a few times. J is TRBJ2-1 and V is TRBV2, with TRBD2 matching 12 bases. Germline CDR1 SNHLY, CDR2 FYNNEI. This CDR3 comprises 16 residues. J gave up 8 bases and V 2 bases, and 7 bases lay outside the gene matches. The DNA for the CDR3 is TGTGCCAGCAGTGAATTACCGGGACTAGCGGGCGATGAGCAGTTCTTC. Translating gives CASSELPGLAGDEQFF.

This clone was recorded many times. The chain employs TRBV18 and TRBJ2-3, with TRBD1 as a possible D gene (5 bases). Trimming removed 3 bases from V and 1 base from J, with 20 bases in between. This CDR3 spans 18 amino acids. The V gene's germline CDR1 is KGHSH and CDR2 LQKENI. The CDR3 loop is CASSPGYGPKGGTDTQYF. DNA for the CDR3: TGTGCCAGCTCACCCGGGTACGGACCTAAAGGGGGCACAGATACGCAGTATTTT.

This clone has just a few counts. The chain has TRBV29-1 and TRBJ2-5; D is possibly TRBD2 (5 bases). V lost 4 bases to trimming and J lost 11 bases, with 14 bases between them. The CDR3 has 11 amino acids. Germline V gives CDR1 SQVTM, CDR2 ANQGSEA. CDR3 sequence reads: CSVVAAREQYF. As DNA, the CDR3 is TGCAGCGTTGTAGCCGCTAGGGAGCAGTACTTC.

This clone was seen many times. The chain is built from TRBV6-1 and TRBJ2-7; 7 bases align to TRBD1. This CDR3 is 14 amino acids long. Looked up from germline, CDR1 is MNHNS and CDR2 is SASEGT. The V gene end was trimmed by 4 bases and the J gene end by 2 bases; junction bases not matched to a gene: 5. The CDR3 region is CASSGQGDPYEQYF. The CDR3 coding sequence is TGTGCCAGCAGTGGGCAGGGGGACCCCTACGAGCAGTACTTC.

The chain couples TRBV5-1 to TRBJ2-3, with D possibly TRBD1 on 6 matching bases. In germline, CDR1 is SGHRS, CDR2 YFSETQ. V was pared by 4 bases and J by 1 base, with 16 bases between. The CDR3 length is 16 residues. This CDR3 reads CASSVYPGVGTDTQYF. The CDR3, as DNA: TGCGCCAGCAGCGTATACCCAGGGGTGGGCACAGATACGCAGTATTTT.

This chain links TRBV13 with TRBJ2-1, with 7 bases that match TRBD2. The CDR3 covers 13 residues. CDR1 and CDR2 (germline): PRHDT, FYEKMQ (reference sequence). J was trimmed by 7 bases and V by 3 bases; bases with no gene match: 3. In DNA, the CDR3 is TGTGCCAGCAGCTTCAGGGAGGGGAATGAGCAGTTCTTC. Amino acid sequence: CASSFREGNEQFF.

This chain connects TRBV2 to TRBJ2-5; 7 bases line up with TRBD2. CDR3 size: 13 residues. After removal of 2 bases from V and 5 bases from J, the junction contained 2 bases not matched to a gene. CDR1 and CDR2 (germline): SNHLY, FYNNEI. The chain's CDR3 is CASSELAAETQYF. The CDR3 DNA reads as TGTGCCAGCAGTGAACTAGCGGCCGAGACCCAGTACTTC.

Ten or more counts support this clone. V and J are TRBV4-2 and TRBJ2-2; D remains unclear. CDR1 LGHNA and CDR2 YNFKEQ come from the germline V gene. Trimming took 3 bases from V and 1 from J, leaving 9 bases between them. CDR3 length equals 15 residues. The CDR3 DNA sequence: TGTGCCAGCAGCCATGGCAGGCGGAACACCGGGGAGCTGTTTTTT. Encoded protein: CASSHGRRNTGELFF.

This clone appeared many times. The chain joins TRBV19 to TRBJ2-2, with D perhaps TRBD1 (5 bases). The CDR3 runs 14 residues. Germline lookup yields CDR1 LNHDA and CDR2 SQIVND (reference sequence). The V gene lost 3 bases and the J gene lost 5 bases, with 10 bases spanning the gap. CDR3 loop: CASSIRQRTGELFF. The CDR3 DNA is TGTGCCAGTAGTATTCGACAGAGAACCGGGGAGCTGTTTTTT.

This clone has a handful of counts. The chain has TRBV7-2 and TRBJ2-5; 7 nucleotides match TRBD1. V lost 4 bases and J lost 7; bases outside the gene matches: 9. This CDR3 spans 14 amino acids. From germline, CDR1 is SGHTA and CDR2 FQGNSA. The CDR3 sequence is CASSSDRAKGTQYF. CDR3 nucleotides: TGTGCCAGCAGCTCCGACAGGGCCAAGGGGACCCAGTACTTC.

The sample holds many counts of this clone. This chain joins TRBV4-2 and TRBJ2-2, with a possible D match to TRBD1 (5 bases). V lost 0 bases to trimming and J lost 4 bases, with 12 bases between them. Germline CDR1 reads LGHNA; CDR2 reads YNFKEQ. There are 16 residues in the CDR3. CDR3 bases: TGTGCCAGCAGCCAAGACCCCATAGGGGCCACCGGGGAGCTGTTTTTT. Encoded protein: CASSQDPIGATGELFF.

This clone was seen at least ten times. The V and J genes are TRBV12-5 and TRBJ2-1, with TRBD1 matching 9 bases. CDR1 is LGHNT and CDR2 is FRNRAP in the germline V gene. The CDR3 has 15 amino acids. V was pared by 6 bases and J by 0 bases, with 3 bases of the junction left unmatched. The CDR3 DNA reads as TGTGCTAGTGGCGAGGGACAGGGCTCCTACAATGAGCAGTTCTTC. As protein: CASGEGQGSYNEQFF.

V usage is TRBV27 and J usage is TRBJ1-1; the D gene is possibly TRBD1 (5 bases). CDR1 and CDR2 (germline): MNHEY, SMNVEV (reference sequence). With 5 bases removed from V and 2 bases from J, the gap between germline ends came to 9 bases. This CDR3 has 13 residues. CDR3 in amino acids: CASSRWTNTEAFF. In DNA, the CDR3 is TGTGCCAGCAGTCGTTGGACAAACACTGAAGCTTTCTTT.

This clone appeared many times. The chain has TRBV5-5 and TRBJ2-7, with D possibly matching TRBD1 (5 bases). The V end lost 7 bases, the J end lost 4 bases, and 15 bases lay between the germline ends. This CDR3 comprises 13 residues. In germline, CDR1 is SGHKS, CDR2 YYEKEE (reference sequence). The CDR3 region has the DNA TGTGCCAGCTCCGGAAGGGGTGTTTACGAGCAGTACTTC. It is translated as CASSGRGVYEQYF. Variable domain in full (rest from reference TRBV5-5 and TRBJ2-7): DAGVTQSPTHLIKTRGQQVTLRCSPISGHKSVSWYQQVLGQGPQFIFQYYEKEERGRGNFPDRFSARQFPNYSSELNVNALLLGDSALYLCASSGRGVYEQYFGPGTRLTVT.

This clone has at least ten counts. The CDR3 DNA sequence: TGTGCCATCAGTGAGTCGAAGGCGGGAGGCCTCCTTAGCTCCTACAATGAGCAGTTCTTC. Translating it yields CAISESKAGGLLSSYNEQFF. V and J are TRBV10-3 and TRBJ2-1, with 8 bases lining up with TRBD2. In germline, CDR1 is ENHRY, CDR2 SYGVKD. With 0 bases clipped from V and 0 bases from J, the junction kept 13 bases outside the gene matches. This CDR3 has 20 residues.

This clone was recorded at least ten times. V usage is TRBV7-3 and J usage is TRBJ2-1; D is unclear. V was pared by 5 bases and J by 0 bases, with 14 bases between. This CDR3 has 16 amino acids. From germline, CDR1 is SGHTA and CDR2 FQGTGA. CDR3 DNA: TGTGCCAGCAGCCTTGGCAGAATTTCCTCCTACAATGAGCAGTTCTTC. It yields the protein CASSLGRISSYNEQFF. Variable domain in full (rest from reference TRBV7-3 and TRBJ2-1): GAGVSQTPSNKVTEKGKYVELRCDPISGHTALYWYRQSLGQGPEFLIYFQGTGAADDSGLPNDRFFAVRPEGSVSTLKIQRTERGDSAVYLCASSLGRISSYNEQFFGPGTRLTVL.

This clone was counted ten times or more. The chain links TRBV19 to TRBJ1-2, with 9 bases lining up with TRBD1. CDR3 size: 13 residues. Germline V CDR1 and CDR2: LNHDA, SQIVND (reference sequence). V dropped 4 bases and J dropped 9; count of bases not matched to a gene: 6. In DNA, the CDR3 is TGTGCCAGTAGTACTGGGACAGGGACCAGCTACACCTTC. Its translation is CASSTGTGTSYTF.

This clone occurred many times. The gene calls are TRBV4-3 and TRBJ2-2; tentatively, D is TRBD1 (5 bases). Between the trimmed V and J ends, which lost 0 bases and 8 bases, there was a span of 13 bases. This CDR3 region has 15 residues. Germline V gives CDR1 LGHNA, CDR2 YSLEER. The chain's CDR3 is CASSQEDFSGGELFF. The CDR3 region has the DNA TGCGCCAGCAGCCAAGAAGATTTCTCAGGGGGGGAGCTGTTTTTT.

This clone has ten or more counts. The rearrangement joins TRBV5-1 to TRBJ1-2, with TRBD1 identical over 10 bases. The junction had 11 bases not matched to a gene; V was cut back by 1 base and J by 8 bases. Per the germline V gene, CDR1 is SGHRS and CDR2 is YFSETQ. The CDR3 has 16 residues. The CDR3 sequence is CASSLPRTDRGGGYTF. Here the CDR3 DNA reads TGCGCCAGCAGCTTGCCCCGCACGGACAGGGGGGGAGGCTACACCTTC.